This is a list of T cell receptor beta chains from one sample in a study of cytomegalovirus exposure and HLA in healthy donors. Clones were sequenced by immunoSEQ multiplex PCR, and TCRdb holds only the in-frame ones, with some missing. Here the sample spans about 120,000 clones, 70% to 90% being singletons. Sequencing was performed on PBMCs. These receptors were taken from a man aged 18 to 30 in good health and CMV-seropositive. Each CDR3 is given with its conserved first and last residue. Each record gives: J gene, D gene, clone size, V gene, CDR3 DNA, CDR3 protein. The D gene is left open where the match is weak. Size is stated for part of the rows, as once, few or many counts, or as a class when the clone is expanded.

>TRBJ2-1|NA|NA|TRBV9
TGTGCCAGCAGCGTAGGGGCCAGCTCCTACAATGAGCAGTTCTTC
CASSVGASSYNEQFF
>TRBJ1-4|NA|once|TRBV5-6
TGTGCCAGCAGCTTGCACAGTAATGAAAAACTGTTTTTT
CASSLHSNEKLFF
>TRBJ2-7|NA|NA|TRBV2
TGTGCCAGCAACTCCGGGGGAGCTTACGAGCAGTACTTC
CASNSGGAYEQYF
>TRBJ1-5|TRBD1|NA|TRBV2
TGTGCCAGCAGTACACGGACAGGGTTCAATCAGCCCCAGCATTTT
CASSTRTGFNQPQHF
>TRBJ2-7|TRBD2|NA|TRBV15
TGTGCCACCAGCCCGGGGGGATACGAGCAGTACTTC
CATSPGGYEQYF
>TRBJ1-3|NA|NA|TRBV18
TGTGCCAGCTCACCAACAGAGTTCTCTGGAAACACCATATATTTT
CASSPTEFSGNTIYF
>TRBJ1-1|TRBD1|NA|TRBV27
TGTGCCAGCAGAGCGGACAGGACGAACACTGAAGCTTTCTTT
CASRADRTNTEAFF
>TRBJ1-1|NA|NA|TRBV10-1
TGCGCCAGCGCGGGGGCGCTGGACACTGAAGCTTTCTTT
CASAGALDTEAFF
>TRBJ2-1|NA|NA|TRBV2
TGTGCCAGCACGCGGGACTCGTCCTACAATGAGCAGTTCTTC
CASTRDSSYNEQFF
>TRBJ2-7|TRBD2|NA|TRBV10-3
TGTGCCATCAGTTTAGCGGGACCCTACGAGCAGTACTTC
CAISLAGPYEQYF
>TRBJ2-3|NA|once|TRBV6-6
TGTGCCATCGATACACCGGGGTCGGTGGGCACAGATACGCAGTATTTT
CAIDTPGSVGTDTQYF
>TRBJ2-7|TRBD1|few|TRBV4-1
TGCGCCAGCAGCCAACAGGGACAGGGAGGCTACGAGCAGTACTTC
CASSQQGQGGYEQYF
>TRBJ1-3|NA|NA|TRBV4-1
TGCGCCAGCAGCCAACAGGGACTCGGAAACACCATATATTTT
CASSQQGLGNTIYF
>TRBJ2-1|NA|NA|TRBV19
TGTGCCAGTAGTATGGCGACTAGAAGCTACAATGAGCAGTTCTTC
CASSMATRSYNEQFF
>TRBJ1-5|TRBD1|NA|TRBV4-2
TGTGCCAGCAGCCCCGGGACAGGGACCGGGCAGCCCCAGCATTTT
CASSPGTGTGQPQHF
>TRBJ1-5|NA|NA|TRBV7-8
TGTGCCAGCAGCTTACGCCCAGGGGGCAATCAGCCCCAGCATTTT
CASSLRPGGNQPQHF